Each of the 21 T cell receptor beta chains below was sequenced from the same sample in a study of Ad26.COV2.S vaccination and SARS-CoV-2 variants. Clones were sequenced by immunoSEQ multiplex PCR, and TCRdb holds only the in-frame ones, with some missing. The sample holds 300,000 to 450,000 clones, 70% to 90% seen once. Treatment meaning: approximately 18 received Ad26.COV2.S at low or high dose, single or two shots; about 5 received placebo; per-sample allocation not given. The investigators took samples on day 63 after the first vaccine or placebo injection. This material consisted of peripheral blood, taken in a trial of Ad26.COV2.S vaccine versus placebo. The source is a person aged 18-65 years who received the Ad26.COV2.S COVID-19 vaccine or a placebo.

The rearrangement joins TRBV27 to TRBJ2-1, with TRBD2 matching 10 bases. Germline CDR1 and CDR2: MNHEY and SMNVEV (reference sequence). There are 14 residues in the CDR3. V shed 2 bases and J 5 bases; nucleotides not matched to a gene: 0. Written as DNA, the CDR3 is TGTGCCAGCAGTTTAGGGACTAGCGACAATGAGCAGTTCTTC. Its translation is CASSLGTSDNEQFF.

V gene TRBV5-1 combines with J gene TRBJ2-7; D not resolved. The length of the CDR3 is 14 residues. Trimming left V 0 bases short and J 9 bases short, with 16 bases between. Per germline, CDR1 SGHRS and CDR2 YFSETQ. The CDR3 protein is CASSLGVLSEGQYF. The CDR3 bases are TGCGCCAGCAGCTTGGGGGTCTTATCGGAAGGGCAGTACTTC.

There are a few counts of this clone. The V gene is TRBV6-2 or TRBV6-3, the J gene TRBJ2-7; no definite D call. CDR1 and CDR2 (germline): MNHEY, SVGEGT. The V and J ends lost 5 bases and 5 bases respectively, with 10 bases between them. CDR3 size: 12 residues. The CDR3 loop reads CASSRSRNEQYF. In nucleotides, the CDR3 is TGTGCCAGCAGTCGGAGCCGCAACGAGCAGTACTTC.

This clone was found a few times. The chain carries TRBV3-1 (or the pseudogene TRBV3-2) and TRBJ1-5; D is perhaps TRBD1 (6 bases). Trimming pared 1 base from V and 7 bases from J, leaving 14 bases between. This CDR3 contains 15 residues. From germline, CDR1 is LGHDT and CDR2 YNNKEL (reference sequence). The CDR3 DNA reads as TGTGCCAGCAGCCAAGGGTCAGGGGTCGGGCAGCCCCAGCATTTT. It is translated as CASSQGSGVGQPQHF.

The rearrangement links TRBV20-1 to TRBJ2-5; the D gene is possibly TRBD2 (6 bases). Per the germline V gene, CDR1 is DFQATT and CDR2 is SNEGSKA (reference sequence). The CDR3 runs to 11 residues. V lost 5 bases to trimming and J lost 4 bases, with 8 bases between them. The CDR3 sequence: CSALGGETQYF. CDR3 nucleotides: TGCAGTGCTCTCGGGGGAGAGACCCAGTACTTC.

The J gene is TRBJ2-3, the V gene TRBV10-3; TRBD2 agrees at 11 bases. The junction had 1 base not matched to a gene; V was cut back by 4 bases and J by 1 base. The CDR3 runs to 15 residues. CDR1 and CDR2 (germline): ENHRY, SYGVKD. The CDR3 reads CAISVSGGGTDTQYF. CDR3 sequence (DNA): TGTGCCATCAGTGTTAGCGGGGGGGGCACAGATACGCAGTATTTT.

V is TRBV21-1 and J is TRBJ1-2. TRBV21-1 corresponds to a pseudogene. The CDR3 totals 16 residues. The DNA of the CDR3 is TGTGCCAGCAGCAAAGAGGTCGTCTGCCCGGGTTATGGCTACACCTTC. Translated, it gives CASSKEVVCPGYGYTF.

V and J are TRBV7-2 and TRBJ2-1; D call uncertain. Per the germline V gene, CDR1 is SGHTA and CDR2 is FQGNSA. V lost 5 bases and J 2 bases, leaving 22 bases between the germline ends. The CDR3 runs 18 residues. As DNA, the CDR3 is TGTGCCAGCAGCCTCTCCTCCCGGTCGACTCCCACCTACAATGAGCAGTTCTTC. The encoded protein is CASSLSSRSTPTYNEQFF.

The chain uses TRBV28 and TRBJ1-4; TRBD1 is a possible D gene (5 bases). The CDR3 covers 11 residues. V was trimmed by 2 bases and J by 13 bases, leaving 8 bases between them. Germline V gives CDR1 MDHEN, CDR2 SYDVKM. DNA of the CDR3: TGTGCCAGCAGTTTAAGGGACCGACTGTTTTTT. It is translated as CASSLRDRLFF.

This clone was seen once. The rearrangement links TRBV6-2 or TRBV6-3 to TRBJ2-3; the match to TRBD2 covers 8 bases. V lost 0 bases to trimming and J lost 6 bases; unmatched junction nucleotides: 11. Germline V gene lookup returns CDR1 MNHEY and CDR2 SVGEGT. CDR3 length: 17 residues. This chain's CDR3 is CASSYSYSGGVLDTQYF. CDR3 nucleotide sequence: TGTGCCAGCAGTTACTCCTACTCGGGGGGGGTTTTGGATACGCAGTATTTT.

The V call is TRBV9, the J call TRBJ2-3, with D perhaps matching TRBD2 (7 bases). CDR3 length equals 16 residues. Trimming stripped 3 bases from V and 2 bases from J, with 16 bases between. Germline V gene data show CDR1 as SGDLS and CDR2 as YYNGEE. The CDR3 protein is CASSGGGGGNTDTQYF. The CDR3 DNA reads TGTGCCAGCAGCGGCGGGGGAGGGGGAAACACAGATACGCAGTATTTT.

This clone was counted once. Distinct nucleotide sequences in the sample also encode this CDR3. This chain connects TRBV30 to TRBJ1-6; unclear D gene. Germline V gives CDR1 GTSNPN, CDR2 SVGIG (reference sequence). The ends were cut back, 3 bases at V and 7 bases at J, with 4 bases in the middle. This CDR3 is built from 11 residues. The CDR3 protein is CAWSLNSPLHF. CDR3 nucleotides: TGTGCCTGGAGCCTCAATTCACCCCTCCACTTT. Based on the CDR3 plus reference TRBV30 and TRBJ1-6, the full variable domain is SQTIHQWPATLVQPVGSPLSLECTVEGTSNPNLYWYRQAAGRGLQLLFYSVGIGQISSEVPQNLSASRPQDRQFILSSKKLLLSDSGFYLCAWSLNSPLHFGNGTRLTVT.

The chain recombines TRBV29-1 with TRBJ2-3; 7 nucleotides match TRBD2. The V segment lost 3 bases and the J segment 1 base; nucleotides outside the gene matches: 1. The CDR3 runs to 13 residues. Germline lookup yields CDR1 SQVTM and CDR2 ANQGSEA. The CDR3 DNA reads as TGCAGCGTTGACCGGGGGGGCACAGATACGCAGTATTTT. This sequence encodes CSVDRGGTDTQYF.

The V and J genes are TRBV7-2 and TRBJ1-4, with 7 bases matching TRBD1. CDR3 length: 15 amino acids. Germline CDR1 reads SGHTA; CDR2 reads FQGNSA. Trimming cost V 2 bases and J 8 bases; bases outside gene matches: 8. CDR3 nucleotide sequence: TGTGCCAGCAGCTTAAAAGGGGGCATTGGCGAAAAACTGTTTTTT. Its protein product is CASSLKGGIGEKLFF.

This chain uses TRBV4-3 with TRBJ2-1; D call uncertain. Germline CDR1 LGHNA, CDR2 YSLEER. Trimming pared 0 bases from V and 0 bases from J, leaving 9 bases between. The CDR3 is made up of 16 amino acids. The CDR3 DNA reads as TGCGCCAGCAGCCAAGATGCAAGGAGCTCCTACAATGAGCAGTTCTTC. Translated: CASSQDARSSYNEQFF.

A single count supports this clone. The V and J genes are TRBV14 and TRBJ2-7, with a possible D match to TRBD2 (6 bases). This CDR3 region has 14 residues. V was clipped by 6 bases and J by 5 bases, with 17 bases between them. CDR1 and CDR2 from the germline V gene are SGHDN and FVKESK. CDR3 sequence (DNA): TGTGCCAGCAGGAGTTCTCACGGGGGTAACGAGCAGTACTTC. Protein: CASRSSHGGNEQYF.

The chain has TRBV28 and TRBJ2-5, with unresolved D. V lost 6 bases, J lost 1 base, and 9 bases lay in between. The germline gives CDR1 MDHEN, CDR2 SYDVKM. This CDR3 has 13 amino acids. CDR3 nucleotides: TGTGCCAGCAGGGGCCAAACCCAAGAGACCCAGTACTTC. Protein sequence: CASRGQTQETQYF.

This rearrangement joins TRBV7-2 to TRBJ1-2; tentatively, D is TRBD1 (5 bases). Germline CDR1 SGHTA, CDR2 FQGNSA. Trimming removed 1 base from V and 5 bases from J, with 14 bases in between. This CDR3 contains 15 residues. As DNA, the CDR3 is TGTGCCAGCAGCTTAGAAGGAGGAGGGGCGTATGGCTACACCTTC. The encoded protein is CASSLEGGGAYGYTF.

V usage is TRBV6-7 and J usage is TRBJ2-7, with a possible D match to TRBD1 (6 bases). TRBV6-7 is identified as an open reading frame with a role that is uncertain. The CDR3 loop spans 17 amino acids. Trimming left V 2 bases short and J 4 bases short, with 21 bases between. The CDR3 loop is CASSYTPCRGPHYEQYF. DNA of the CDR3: TGTGCCAGCAGTTACACCCCTTGCAGGGGTCCCCATTACGAGCAGTACTTC.

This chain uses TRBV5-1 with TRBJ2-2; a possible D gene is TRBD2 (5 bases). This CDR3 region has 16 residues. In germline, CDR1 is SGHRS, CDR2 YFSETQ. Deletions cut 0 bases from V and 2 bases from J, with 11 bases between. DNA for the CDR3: TGCGCCAGCAGCTTGGTAGGACTTACTAACACCGGGGAGCTGTTTTTT. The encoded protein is CASSLVGLTNTGELFF.

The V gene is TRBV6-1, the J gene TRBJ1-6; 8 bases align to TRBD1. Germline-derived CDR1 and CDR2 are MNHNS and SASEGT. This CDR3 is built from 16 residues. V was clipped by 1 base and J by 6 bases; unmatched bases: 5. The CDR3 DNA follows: TGTGCCAGCAGTGAAGGATGGACAGGGCTTAATTCACCCCTCCACTTT. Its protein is CASSEGWTGLNSPLHF.